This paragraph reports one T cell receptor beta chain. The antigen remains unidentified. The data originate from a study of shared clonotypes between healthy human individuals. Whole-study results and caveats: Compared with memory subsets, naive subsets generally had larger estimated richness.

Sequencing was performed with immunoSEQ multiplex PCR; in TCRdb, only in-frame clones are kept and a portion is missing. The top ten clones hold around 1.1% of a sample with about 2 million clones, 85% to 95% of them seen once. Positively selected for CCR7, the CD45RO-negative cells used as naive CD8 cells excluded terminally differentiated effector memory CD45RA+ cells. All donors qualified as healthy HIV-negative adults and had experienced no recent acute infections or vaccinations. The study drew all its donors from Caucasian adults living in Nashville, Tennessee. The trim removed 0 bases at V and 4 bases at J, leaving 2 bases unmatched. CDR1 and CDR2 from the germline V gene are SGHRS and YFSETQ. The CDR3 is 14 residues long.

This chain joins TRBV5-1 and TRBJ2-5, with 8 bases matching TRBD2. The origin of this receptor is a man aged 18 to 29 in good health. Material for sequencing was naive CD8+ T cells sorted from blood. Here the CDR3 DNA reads TGCGCCAGCAGCTTGGTCCTAGCGGGAGAGACCCAGTACTTC. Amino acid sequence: CASSLVLAGETQYF.